Ten or more counts support the clone carrying this TCR beta chain. The source of the sample is a study of shared clonotypes between healthy human individuals. Produced via immunoSEQ multiplex PCR; TCRdb's table is partial and in-frame only. The table shows 550,000 to 600,000 clones, with around 80% occurring only once. The sequenced sample was PBMCs. This clonotype was obtained from a middle-aged woman in good health. Some clones in this sample may be carry-over from other donors' samples.

CDR3 nucleotide sequence: TGTGCCAGCAGCCAGGTCAATCAGCCCCAGCATTTT. It codes for CASSQVNQPQHF. The V call is TRBV14, the J call TRBJ1-5, with D uncertain. This CDR3 comprises 12 residues. The ends were cut back, 3 bases at V and 3 bases at J, with 3 bases in the middle. Germline loops: CDR1 SGHDN, CDR2 FVKESK.